This T cell receptor (beta chain) originates from a study of blood T cells in healthy people across ages. Findings of the study overall: Roughly linear declines in TCR beta diversity per million T cells occurred with age.

As for this clonotype: As yet, its antigen is unknown.

The CDR3 contains 14 residues. V shed 4 bases, J shed 6 bases, and the junction held 3 bases outside the gene matches. Germline CDR1 reads KGHDR; CDR2 reads SFDVKD. Combining a sample-barcoded 5' primer with a J-beta primer mix, a second PCR ran for roughly 7 to 11 cycles. Using its own MiXCR run on the 5' RACE reads, TCRdb lists one record per CDR3 protein. The table lists approximately 900,000 distinct CDR3 sequences, about 48% of them singletons. The material sequenced was blood. The rearrangement links TRBV24-1 to TRBJ2-4, with 9 bases lining up with TRBD1. The origin of this receptor is a man in his thirties or forties in good health. The CDR3 coding sequence is TGTGCCACCAGTGACGAGGGACAGGGAAACATTCAGTACTTC. Its translation is CATSDEGQGNIQYF.